This T cell receptor beta chain was identified during a study of T cell repertoires in cytomegalovirus infection. Turning to the study itself: Evidence of both CMV infection and a matching HLA type came from public TCR beta signatures. Study-level findings and limits: Dominant in the ex vivo response were TCR beta clonotypes restricted by HLA-C and specific for CMV.

In its sample, this clonotype was seen a few times. Its target is unknown. TCRdb fed the reads into MiXCR, producing one record per CDR3 protein. The sample yields some 940,000 distinct CDR3 sequences, roughly 30% seen once. The CDR3 is made up of 14 amino acids. CDR1 and CDR2 from the germline V gene are SGHRS and YFSETQ. Trimming at V came to 4 bases and at J to 8 bases, leaving 8 bases not matched to a gene. This chain connects TRBV5-1 to TRBJ2-2, with 7 bases that match TRBD1. The sequence was collected from a human donor in good health (CMV status not recorded). Some clones in this sample may be carry-over from other donors' samples. This specimen consisted of cultured CD8+ T cells from PBMCs, obtained from culture after CMV antigen stimulation. The CDR3 DNA follows: TGCGCCAGCAGCCTCCGGACAGGAGAAGGGGAGCTGTTTTTT. This encodes CASSLRTGEGELFF. Full variable domain (outside the CDR3, taken from reference TRBV5-1 and TRBJ2-2): KAGVTQTPRYLIKTRGQQVTLSCSPISGHRSVSWYQQTPGQGLQFLFEYFSETQRNKGNFPGRFSGRQFSNSRSEMNVSTLELGDSALYLCASSLRTGEGELFFGEGSRLTVL.